This T cell receptor (beta chain) originates from a study of response to subunit inactivated influenza vaccine. Study results and limitations: Only a handful of new T cells, the authors suggested, are recruited with each seasonal influenza vaccination.

Germline CDR1 and CDR2: SGHRS and YFSETQ. The V gene end was trimmed by 3 bases and the J gene end by 4 bases; junction bases not matched to a gene: 6. This CDR3 is 15 amino acids long. TCRdb ran MiXCR on the RT-PCR reads and lists one entry per CDR3 protein. The data contain about 520,000 distinct CDR3 sequences, around 25% of them singletons. This clonotype was counted between two and nine times. Its antigen is undetermined. The TCR was taken from a man in his fifties or sixties who received an inactivated influenza vaccine. This chain uses TRBV5-1 with TRBJ2-3; 9 bases are shared with TRBD2. This sample comprised CD4+ T cells sorted from PBMCs, obtained more than 4 days after vaccination. The CDR3 bases are TGCGCCAGCAGCTCCGGACTAGCGCGGGCAGATACGCAGTATTTT. Translating it yields CASSSGLARADTQYF.